The 20 T cell receptor beta chains presented below share a single source sample, sequenced in a study of Ad26.COV2.S vaccination and SARS-CoV-2 variants listed by TCRdb under 2021. Library preparation was by the immunoSEQ multiplex PCR assay. TCRdb mirrors the immuneACCESS table, restricted to in-frame sequences. Some clones are absent from its copies; in checked studies, under half trace to an unresolved V gene, and the reason for the others is unknown. This sample has about 400,000 clones in its table, and around 82% of those were observed once. The top ten hold approximately 7.8% of the sample. In light of the paper, this sample's treatment or condition label describes: roughly 19 received Ad26.COV2.S at low or high dose, single or two shots; 5 received placebo; per-sample allocation not given. Repertoires of vaccine and placebo recipients were sequenced from samples taken on day 63 after the first injection.

Sample: peripheral blood, taken in a trial of Ad26.COV2.S vaccine versus placebo. These receptors came from a person aged 18-65 years who received the Ad26.COV2.S COVID-19 vaccine or a placebo.

This clone was detected only once. Within the sample, other DNA sequences also encode this same CDR3. J is TRBJ1-1 and V is TRBV5-1; maybe TRBD1 (5 bases). Germline V gene sequence: CDR1 SGHRS, CDR2 YFSETQ. V was shortened by 1 base and J by 3 bases, with 10 bases between the two germline ends. The CDR3 totals 14 residues. The CDR3: CASSLQGADTEAFF. In nucleotides, the CDR3 is TGCGCCAGCAGCTTGCAAGGGGCTGACACTGAAGCTTTCTTT.

The chain combines TRBV4-3 with TRBJ1-3; D gene ambiguous. The CDR3 contains 15 residues. Germline CDR1 is LGHNA and CDR2 is YSLEER. Trimming took 0 bases from V and 1 from J, leaving 7 bases between them. The CDR3 DNA sequence: TGCGCCAGCAGCCAAGAAAGCAGTTCTGGAAACACCATATATTTT. This translates into CASSQESSSGNTIYF.

The chain recombines TRBV7-9 with TRBJ2-3; a weak D match, TRBD1 (6 bases). Germline assignment: CDR1 SEHNR and CDR2 FQNEAQ (reference sequence). With 5 bases removed from V and 2 bases from J, the gap between germline ends came to 20 bases. CDR3 length: 17 amino acids. Here the CDR3 reads CASSPPFGTPYTDTQYF. Written as DNA, the CDR3 is TGTGCCAGCAGCCCCCCTTTCGGGACACCCTACACAGATACGCAGTATTTT.

The genes are TRBV29-1 and TRBJ1-2; D is ambiguous. This CDR3 region has 13 residues. Trimming removed 4 bases from V and 1 base from J, with 10 bases in between. Germline assignment: CDR1 SQVTM and CDR2 ANQGSEA. The CDR3 spells CSVVSGSNYGYTF. The CDR3 DNA reads as TGCAGCGTTGTTTCAGGCAGTAACTATGGCTACACCTTC.

The chain couples TRBV7-9 to TRBJ2-1; D perhaps matches TRBD1 (6 bases). CDR3 length: 15 amino acids. Germline V gene data show CDR1 as SEHNR and CDR2 as FQNEAQ (reference sequence). V dropped 4 bases and J dropped 2 bases, with 12 bases sitting between them. The DNA for the CDR3 is TGTGCCAGCAGCTCTTGGACAGATCCCTACAATGAGCAGTTCTTC. Amino acid sequence: CASSSWTDPYNEQFF.

The J gene is TRBJ1-1, the V gene TRBV5-1; maybe TRBD1 (5 bases). The ends were cut back, 5 bases at V and 2 bases at J, with 7 bases in the middle. Germline CDR1 and CDR2: SGHRS and YFSETQ. This CDR3 is built from 12 residues. The CDR3, as DNA: TGCGCCAGCAGTCAGGGAAACACTGAAGCTTTCTTT. It codes for CASSQGNTEAFF.

The rearrangement joins TRBV19 to TRBJ2-7, with 7 bases identical to TRBD1. Unmatched junction bases numbered 9, after V lost 5 bases and J lost 2 bases. Per germline, CDR1 LNHDA and CDR2 SQIVND (reference sequence). The CDR3 has 15 amino acids. The CDR3 here is CASSPHMTGTYEQYF. In nucleotides, the CDR3 is TGTGCCAGTAGTCCTCACATGACAGGGACCTACGAGCAGTACTTC.

V is TRBV10-3 and J is TRBJ1-1; the match to TRBD1 covers 11 bases. The CDR3 runs 13 residues. The V gene's germline CDR1 is ENHRY and CDR2 SYGVKD. The J segment lost 5 bases and the V segment lost 10 bases, leaving 6 bases of the junction unmatched. The CDR3 nucleotides read TGTGCCACCCGGGACAGGGGGGATACTGAAGCTTTCTTT. It specifies CATRDRGDTEAFF.

The rearrangement joins TRBV27 to TRBJ2-2; 14 nucleotides match TRBD2. The trim removed 6 bases at V and 3 bases at J, leaving 6 bases unmatched. This CDR3 comprises 17 residues. Germline loops: CDR1 MNHEY, CDR2 SMNVEV (reference sequence). CDR3 sequence: CASRPTSGRADTGELFF. CDR3 nucleotide sequence: TGTGCCAGCAGACCGACTAGCGGGAGGGCAGACACCGGGGAGCTGTTTTTT.

The chain carries TRBV5-4 and TRBJ2-7, with D perhaps TRBD2 (6 bases). The CDR3 spans 13 residues. Germline assignment: CDR1 SGHNT and CDR2 YYREEE (reference sequence). Trimming shortened V by 3 bases and J by 6 bases, and 13 bases separated the two germline ends. The CDR3 nucleotides are TGTGCCAGCAGCTGGGAACGGAGGGGCGAGCAGTACTTC. This codes for CASSWERRGEQYF. The complete variable domain, with remaining parts taken from reference TRBV5-4 and TRBJ2-7, reads ETGVTQSPTHLIKTRGQQVTLRCSSQSGHNTVSWYQQALGQGPQFIFQYYREEENGRGNFPPRFSGLQFPNYSSELNVNALELDDSALYLCASSWERRGEQYFGPGTRLTVT.

The V call is TRBV9, the J call TRBJ2-7; D may match TRBD1 or TRBD2 (5 bases each). This CDR3 has 14 residues. Per germline, CDR1 SGDLS and CDR2 YYNGEE. Trimming removed 5 bases from V and 2 bases from J, with 14 bases in between. The CDR3 spells CASSPGPVTYEQYF. Written as DNA, the CDR3 is TGTGCCAGCAGTCCGGGACCCGTAACCTACGAGCAGTACTTC. The full variable domain, in which reference TRBV9 and TRBJ2-7 provide the parts outside the CDR3, is DSGVTQTPKHLITATGQRVTLRCSPRSGDLSVYWYQQSLDQGLQFLIQYYNGEERAKGNILERFSAQQFPDLHSELNLSSLELGDSALYFCASSPGPVTYEQYFGPGTRLTVT.

V is TRBV5-5 and J is TRBJ2-3; possible D gene TRBD1, 6 bases. Germline V gives CDR1 SGHKS, CDR2 YYEKEE (reference sequence). V dropped 3 bases and J dropped 7 bases, with 30 bases sitting between them. This CDR3 is 19 amino acids long. The DNA of the CDR3 is TGTGCCAGCAGCTATATACTCCCCTATAACAGGGAGCCTAGATATACGCAGTATTTT. This codes for CASSYILPYNREPRYTQYF. Based on the CDR3 plus reference TRBV5-5 and TRBJ2-3, the full variable domain is DAGVTQSPTHLIKTRGQQVTLRCSPISGHKSVSWYQQVLGQGPQFIFQYYEKEERGRGNFPDRFSARQFPNYSSELNVNALLLGDSALYLCASSYILPYNREPRYTQYFGPGTRLTVL.

This chain joins TRBV12-3 or TRBV12-4 and TRBJ2-3; the D is unclear. The CDR3 consists of 13 residues. Trimming removed 8 bases from V and 0 bases from J, with 9 bases in between. The CDR3 sequence: CASDDPSTDTQYF. In DNA, the CDR3 is TGTGCCAGCGACGATCCAAGCACAGATACGCAGTATTTT.

The chain joins TRBV7-2 to TRBJ2-2, with 10 nucleotides matching TRBD2. The V gene's germline CDR1 is SGHTA and CDR2 FQGNSA. The CDR3 runs to 17 residues. Losses at the gene ends were 3 bases for V and 3 bases for J; bases not matched to a gene: 7. The CDR3 DNA follows: TGTGCCAGCAGCTTGTCGACTAGCGGGTTTTACACCGGGGAGCTGTTTTTT. Its protein is CASSLSTSGFYTGELFF.

The CDR3 DNA reads as TGTGCCAGCAGCCACGCCCGGGACTTCAATGAGCAGTTCTTC. It is translated as CASSHARDFNEQFF. This chain links TRBV4-2 with TRBJ2-1; TRBD2 might be the D (6 bases). V lost 3 bases to trimming and J lost 6 bases, with 12 bases between them. This CDR3 is built from 14 residues. Germline V gene lookup returns CDR1 LGHNA and CDR2 YNFKEQ.

J is TRBJ2-2 and V is TRBV9, with 7 positions matching TRBD1. Germline CDR1 SGDLS, CDR2 YYNGEE. V was clipped by 0 bases and J by 3 bases; unmatched bases: 8. The CDR3 consists of 17 residues. The CDR3: CASSVEVGGRHTGELFF. CDR3 DNA sequence: TGTGCCAGCAGCGTAGAGGTAGGGGGCCGGCACACCGGGGAGCTGTTTTTT.

The V call is TRBV19, the J call TRBJ2-1; 8 positions match TRBD2. The CDR3 has 12 amino acids. J gave up 9 bases and V 9 bases, and 7 bases lay outside the gene matches. Germline-derived CDR1 and CDR2 are LNHDA and SQIVND (reference sequence). The CDR3 region has the DNA TGTGCCAGCCGGACTAGCTGGGGTGAGCAGTTCTTC. Amino acids: CASRTSWGEQFF.

This rearrangement joins TRBV28 to TRBJ1-2; weak D call: TRBD1 (6 bases). Germline CDR1 is MDHEN and CDR2 is SYDVKM. The CDR3 totals 15 residues. Trimming pared 5 bases from V and 2 bases from J, leaving 15 bases between. DNA for the CDR3: TGTGCCAGCAGTGTCCCGGGACACTACAACTATGGCTACACCTTC. Translated, it gives CASSVPGHYNYGYTF.

V gene TRBV4-2 combines with J gene TRBJ2-6, with D uncertain. CDR3 length: 16 residues. The ends were cut back, 1 base at V and 4 bases at J, with 11 bases in the middle. CDR1 and CDR2 (germline): LGHNA, YNFKEQ. The DNA for the CDR3 is TGTGCCAGCAGCCAAGTAGGGTCTCAGGGGGCCAACGTCCTGACTTTC. Protein sequence: CASSQVGSQGANVLTF.

The rearrangement uses TRBV7-9 and TRBJ2-3; D ambiguous. Germline lookup yields CDR1 SEHNR and CDR2 FQNEAQ (reference sequence). V lost 5 bases, J lost 4 bases, and 7 bases lay in between. The CDR3 spans 12 residues. The CDR3 spells CASSPGSDTQYF. For the CDR3, the DNA is TGTGCCAGCAGCCCGGGCTCAGATACGCAGTATTTT.